These 20 T cell receptor beta chains were all obtained from the same sample, sequenced in a study of T cells in Graves' hyperthyroidism and ophthalmopathy. Amplified TCR beta CDR3 regions derived from RNA transcripts. A first-round RT-PCR of the TCR CDR3 used the HTBI primer set. TCRdb processed the multiplex PCR reads anew with MiXCR; each CDR3 protein has one entry. The sample shows 450,000 to 650,000 distinct CDR3 sequences, 12% to 15% of them seen only once. The sample consisted of blood. The receptor source for this set is a woman younger than 30 with Graves' ophthalmopathy.

The table lists this clonotype with many counts. This chain connects TRBV6-2 or TRBV6-3 to TRBJ2-3; unclear D gene. The CDR3 extends over 14 amino acids. Germline values: CDR1 MNHEY, CDR2 SVGEGT. The V end lost 2 bases, the J end lost 4 bases, and 10 bases lay between the germline ends. CDR3 DNA sequence: TGTGCCAGCAGTTACGGAAGCGAGGCAGATACGCAGTATTTT. It yields the protein CASSYGSEADTQYF.

This clonotype was seen only a few times. The V and J genes are TRBV19 and TRBJ1-2; 7 bases align to TRBD1. The CDR3 is 14 amino acids. V shed 5 bases, J shed 4 bases, and the junction held 7 bases outside the gene matches. The germline V gene has CDR1 LNHDA and CDR2 SQIVND (reference sequence). The CDR3 is CASSPGGTAYGYTF. In nucleotides, the CDR3 is TGTGCCAGTAGTCCCGGCGGGACAGCCTATGGCTACACCTTC.

This clonotype was observed at least ten times. The chain uses TRBV7-2 and TRBJ2-7, with D possibly TRBD2 on 6 matching bases. The germline CDR1 and CDR2 sequences are SGHTA and FQGNSA. V was clipped by 2 bases and J by 0 bases, with 11 bases between them. There are 15 residues in the CDR3. CDR3 region: CASSLYSGRSYEQYF. CDR3 in DNA: TGTGCCAGCAGCTTATACAGCGGGCGCTCCTACGAGCAGTACTTC. The variable domain in full, completed from reference TRBV7-2 and TRBJ2-7, reads GAGVSQSPSNKVTEKGKDVELRCDPISGHTALYWYRQSLGQGLEFLIYFQGNSAPDKSGLPSDRFSAERTGGSVSTLTIQRTQQEDSAVYLCASSLYSGRSYEQYFGPGTRLTVT.

This chain links TRBV4-1 with TRBJ2-1, with 10 bases fitting TRBD1. CDR3 length equals 15 residues. V lost 2 bases, J lost 8 bases, and 6 bases stayed unmatched. Germline loops: CDR1 MGHRA, CDR2 YSYEKL. DNA of the CDR3: TGCGCCAGCAGCCAATGGGACAGGGGAGGCGATGAGCAGTTCTTC. The encoded protein is CASSQWDRGGDEQFF.

This clonotype was seen ten or more times. This chain connects TRBV15 to TRBJ1-2, with D possibly matching TRBD1 (6 bases). V lost 0 bases to trimming and J lost 8 bases, with 19 bases between them. The CDR3 is made up of 16 amino acids. The V gene's germline CDR1 is LNHNV and CDR2 YYDKDF (reference sequence). The CDR3 sequence: CATSRDLVTGGYGYTF. For the CDR3, the DNA is TGTGCCACCAGCAGAGATCTGGTTACGGGGGGCTACGGCTACACCTTC. Filled out from reference TRBV15 and TRBJ1-2, the complete variable domain reads DAMVIQNPRYQVTQFGKPVTLSCSQTLNHNVMYWYQQKSSQAPKLLFHYYDKDFNNEADTPDNFQSRRPNTSFCFLDIRSPGLGDTAMYLCATSRDLVTGGYGYTFGSGTRLTVV.

This clonotype was counted ten times or more. The V call is TRBV7-2, the J call TRBJ2-1; 12 bases line up with TRBD2. The CDR3 loop spans 15 amino acids. From germline, CDR1 is SGHTA and CDR2 FQGNSA. With V trimmed by 6 bases and J by 7 bases, 7 bases remained unmatched. The CDR3, as DNA: TGTGCCAGCAGAACTCTAGCGGGAGGGCGGAATGAGCAGTTCTTC. Residues: CASRTLAGGRNEQFF.

This clonotype was counted between two and nine times. It is likely a read error, because the conserved phenylalanine at the end of the CDR3 is missing. The J gene is TRBJ2-5, the V gene TRBV12-3 or TRBV12-4; weak D call: TRBD1 (5 bases). The CDR3 is 12 amino acids. Trimming removed 5 bases at V and 5 bases at J, with 9 bases between. The CDR3, as DNA: TGTGCCAGCAGTGGACACCGGGAGACCCAGTACCTC. This translates into CASSGHRETQYL.

The J gene is TRBJ2-2, the V gene TRBV15; no clear D. Germline-derived CDR1 and CDR2 are LNHNV and YYDKDF (reference sequence). The CDR3 spans 15 residues. The germline V and J ends were trimmed by 0 bases and 6 bases, with 11 bases remaining between them. CDR3 coding DNA: TGTGCCACCAGCAGAGAACCAGTCTTTTCCGGGGAGCTGTTTTTT. It codes for CATSREPVFSGELFF.

This clonotype was seen at least ten times. The chain recombines TRBV27 with TRBJ2-6; D is possibly TRBD2 (6 bases). Looked up from germline, CDR1 is MNHEY and CDR2 is SMNVEV (reference sequence). CDR3 size: 18 residues. V lost 6 bases and J 1 base, leaving 19 bases between the germline ends. CDR3 in DNA: TGTGCCAGCAGGAAGTACTCCAGGGACTTTTCTGGGGCCAACGTCCTGACTTTC. Encoded protein: CASRKYSRDFSGANVLTF.

This clonotype was found many times. V gene TRBV6-1 combines with J gene TRBJ2-2; 12 bases are a match to TRBD2. The CDR3 runs to 17 residues. With V trimmed by 4 bases and J by 5 bases, 8 bases remained unmatched. The V gene's germline CDR1 is MNHNS and CDR2 SASEGT. Here the CDR3 reads CASSVRLAGASTGELFF. As DNA, the CDR3 is TGTGCCAGCAGTGTGAGACTAGCGGGAGCCTCGACCGGGGAGCTGTTTTTT.

Details on this clonotype: One end of the junction does not line up with germline, which may come from a read error. The V call is TRBV9, the J call TRBJ2-2; possibly TRBD1 or TRBD2 for D (5 bases each). CDR3 size: 16 residues. CDR1 and CDR2 from the germline V gene are SGDLS and YYNGEE. The CDR3 DNA follows: TGTGCCAGCGGCGTAGGGACGACCAAGTTAACCGGGGAGCTGTTTTTT. Its translation: CASGVGTTKLTGELFF.

The chain uses TRBV4-2 and TRBJ2-4; D is perhaps TRBD2 (6 bases). V was pared by 7 bases and J by 0 bases, with 13 bases between. The CDR3 has 15 amino acids. Germline CDR1 and CDR2: LGHNA and YNFKEQ. CDR3 sequence (DNA): TGTGCCAGCACCCCAGGAGGGTTAGCCAAAAACATTCAGTACTTC. It translates to CASTPGGLAKNIQYF.

The chain recombines TRBV7-3 with TRBJ2-2; 10 bases line up with TRBD2. V lost 3 bases and J lost 6; bases outside the gene matches: 4. The CDR3 consists of 15 residues. Germline assignment: CDR1 SGHTA and CDR2 FQGTGA. The CDR3 loop reads CASSFQAGGPGELFF. DNA for the CDR3: TGTGCCAGCAGCTTTCAAGCGGGAGGGCCCGGGGAGCTGTTTTTT.

This chain connects TRBV6-1 to TRBJ2-2; D possibly uses TRBD1 or TRBD2 (6 bases each). The germline V gene has CDR1 MNHNS and CDR2 SASEGT. V lost 6 bases and J lost 3, with 11 bases in between. The CDR3 is 14 residues long. As DNA, the CDR3 is TGTGCCAGCAGCTTGGAGGGGGACACCGGGGAGCTGTTTTTT. Translating it yields CASSLEGDTGELFF.

The chain employs TRBV24-1 and TRBJ2-3, with 11 bases matching TRBD2. The germline V gene encodes CDR1 KGHDR and CDR2 SFDVKD. Germline trimming cut 7 bases from V and 3 bases from J; bases unmatched to any gene: 11. This CDR3 has 17 residues. The CDR3 protein is CATRGDGLAGFTDTQYF. The CDR3 DNA reads as TGTGCCACCAGAGGTGACGGACTAGCGGGTTTTACAGATACGCAGTATTTT.

About this clonotype itself: A read error may be the cause here, since a much bigger clone is one base away. The chain is built from TRBV6-1 and TRBJ1-1; tentatively, D is TRBD1 (5 bases). Germline CDR1 is MNHNS and CDR2 is SASEGT. With 7 bases removed from V and 1 base from J, the gap between germline ends came to 25 bases. The CDR3 covers 18 residues. CDR3 in amino acids: CASTKDIGGIDKNTEAFF. DNA of the CDR3: TGTGCCAGCACCAAGGACATCGGGGGAATTGATAAGAACACTGAAGCTTTCTTT.

This clonotype was seen once. The V gene is TRBV7-9, the J gene TRBJ2-1; D is uncertain. The V gene lost 5 bases and the J gene lost 4 bases, with 9 bases spanning the gap. The CDR3 has 13 residues. Germline loops: CDR1 SEHNR, CDR2 FQNEAQ (reference sequence). CDR3 residues: CASSAGIYNEQFF. In nucleotides, the CDR3 is TGTGCCAGCAGCGCAGGCATATACAATGAGCAGTTCTTC.

At least ten counts were recorded for this clonotype. V gene TRBV11-2 combines with J gene TRBJ2-3; no definite D call. CDR3 length equals 20 residues. V was pared by 5 bases and J by 0 bases, with 27 bases between. From germline, CDR1 is SGHAT and CDR2 FQNNGV. The DNA of the CDR3 is TGTGCCAGCAGCACGGACCATCTACCTACAACCGAAACTAGCACAGATACGCAGTATTTT. Translating gives CASSTDHLPTTETSTDTQYF.

Ten or more counts support this clonotype. The J gene is TRBJ2-7, the V gene TRBV7-9; TRBD1 matches at 7 bases. The CDR3 consists of 12 residues. J was trimmed by 3 bases and V by 10 bases; bases with no gene match: 6. Germline assignment: CDR1 SEHNR and CDR2 FQNEAQ (reference sequence). This CDR3 reads CAIRGKDYEQYF. The CDR3 DNA sequence: TGTGCCATCAGGGGGAAAGACTACGAGCAGTACTTC.

This clonotype has a count of ten or more. The chain has TRBV11-3 and TRBJ2-1, with 7 bases matching TRBD1. This CDR3 spans 15 amino acids. Germline CDR1 and CDR2: SGHNT and YENEEA. With 4 bases clipped from V and 5 bases from J, the junction kept 8 bases outside the gene matches. The CDR3 region has the DNA TGTGCCAGCAGCTCCACCAGGACAGGCAACAATGAGCAGTTCTTC. It codes for CASSSTRTGNNEQFF.